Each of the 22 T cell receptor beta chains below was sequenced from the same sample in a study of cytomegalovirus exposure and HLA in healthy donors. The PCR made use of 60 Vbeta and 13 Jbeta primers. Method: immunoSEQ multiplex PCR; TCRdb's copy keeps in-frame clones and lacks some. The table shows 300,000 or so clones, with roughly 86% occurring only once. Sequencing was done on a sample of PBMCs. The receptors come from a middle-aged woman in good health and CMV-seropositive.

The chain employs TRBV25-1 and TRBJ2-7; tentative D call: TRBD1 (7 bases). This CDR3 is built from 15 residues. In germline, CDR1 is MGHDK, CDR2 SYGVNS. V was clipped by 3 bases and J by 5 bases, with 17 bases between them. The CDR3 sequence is CASSDPAGGSDEQYF. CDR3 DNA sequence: TGTGCCAGCAGTGATCCCGCAGGGGGGTCTGACGAGCAGTACTTC.

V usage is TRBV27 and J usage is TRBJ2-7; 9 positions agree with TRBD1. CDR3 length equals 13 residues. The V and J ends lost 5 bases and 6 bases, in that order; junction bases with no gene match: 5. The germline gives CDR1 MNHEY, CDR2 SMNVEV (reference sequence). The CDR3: CASSPGQGLEQYF. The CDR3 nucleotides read TGTGCCAGCAGTCCGGGACAGGGCCTCGAGCAGTACTTC.

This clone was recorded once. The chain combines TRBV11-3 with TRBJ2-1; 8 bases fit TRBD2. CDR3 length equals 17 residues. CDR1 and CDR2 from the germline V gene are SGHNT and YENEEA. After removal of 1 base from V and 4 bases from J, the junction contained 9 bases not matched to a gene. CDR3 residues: CASSLGTSLGSYNEQFF. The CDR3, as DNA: TGTGCCAGCAGCTTAGGGACTAGCTTAGGATCGTACAATGAGCAGTTCTTC.

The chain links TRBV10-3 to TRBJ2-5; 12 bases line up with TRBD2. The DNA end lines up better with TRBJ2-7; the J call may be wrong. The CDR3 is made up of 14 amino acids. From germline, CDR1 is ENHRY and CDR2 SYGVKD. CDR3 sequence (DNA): TGTGCCATCAGTGCGGGACTAGCGGGCTACGAGCAGTACTTC. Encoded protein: CAISAGLAGYEQYF.

The DNA of the CDR3 is TGTGCCAGCGGGACAGTCAGCACAGATACGCAGTATTTT. Translated, it gives CASGTVSTDTQYF. This chain joins TRBV13 and TRBJ2-3, with 7 bases matching TRBD1. Germline V CDR1 and CDR2: PRHDT, FYEKMQ (reference sequence). The CDR3 loop spans 13 amino acids. V dropped 8 bases and J dropped 0; count of bases not matched to a gene: 2.

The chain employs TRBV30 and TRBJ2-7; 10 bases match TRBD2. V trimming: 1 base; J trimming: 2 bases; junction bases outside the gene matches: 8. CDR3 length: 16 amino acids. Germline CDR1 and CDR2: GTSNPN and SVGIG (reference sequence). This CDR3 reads CAWSAAGGFLTYEQYF. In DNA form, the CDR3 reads TGTGCCTGGAGTGCAGCGGGGGGGTTCTTAACCTACGAGCAGTACTTC. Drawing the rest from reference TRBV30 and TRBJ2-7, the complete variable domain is SQTIHQWPATLVQPVGSPLSLECTVEGTSNPNLYWYRQAAGRGLQLLFYSVGIGQISSEVPQNLSASRPQDRQFILSSKKLLLSDSGFYLCAWSAAGGFLTYEQYFGPGTRLTVT.

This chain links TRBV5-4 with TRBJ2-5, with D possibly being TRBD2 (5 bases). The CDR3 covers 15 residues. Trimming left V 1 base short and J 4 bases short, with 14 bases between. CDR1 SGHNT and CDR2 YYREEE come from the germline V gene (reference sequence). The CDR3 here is CASSLYGDTGETQYF. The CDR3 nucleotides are TGTGCCAGCAGCTTGTACGGGGATACGGGAGAGACCCAGTACTTC.

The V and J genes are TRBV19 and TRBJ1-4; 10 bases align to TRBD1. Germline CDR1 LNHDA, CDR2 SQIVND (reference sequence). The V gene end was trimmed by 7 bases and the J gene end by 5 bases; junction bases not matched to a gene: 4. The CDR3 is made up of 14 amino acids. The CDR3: CASTEGQGNEKLFF. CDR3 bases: TGTGCCAGTACCGAGGGACAGGGGAATGAAAAACTGTTTTTT.

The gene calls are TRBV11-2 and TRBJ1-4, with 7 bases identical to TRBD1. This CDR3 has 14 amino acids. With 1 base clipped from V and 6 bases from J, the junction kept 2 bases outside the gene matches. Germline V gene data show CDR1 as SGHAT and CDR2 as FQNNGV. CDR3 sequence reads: CASSLGGGDEKLFF. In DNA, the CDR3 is TGTGCCAGCAGCTTAGGAGGGGGCGATGAAAAACTGTTTTTT.

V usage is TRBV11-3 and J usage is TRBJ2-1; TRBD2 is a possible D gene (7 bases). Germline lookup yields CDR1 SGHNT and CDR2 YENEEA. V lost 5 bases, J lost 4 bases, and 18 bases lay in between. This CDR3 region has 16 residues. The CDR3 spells CASSLGGLAEYNEQFF. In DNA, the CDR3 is TGTGCCAGCAGCCTAGGGGGGCTAGCGGAGTACAATGAGCAGTTCTTC.

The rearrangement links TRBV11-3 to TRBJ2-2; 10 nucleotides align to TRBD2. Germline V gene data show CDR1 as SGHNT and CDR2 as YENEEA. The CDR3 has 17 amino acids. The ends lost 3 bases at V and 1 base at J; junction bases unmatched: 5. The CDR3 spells CASSFGGTSENTGELFF. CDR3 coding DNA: TGTGCCAGCAGCTTTGGCGGGACTAGCGAGAACACCGGGGAGCTGTTTTTT.

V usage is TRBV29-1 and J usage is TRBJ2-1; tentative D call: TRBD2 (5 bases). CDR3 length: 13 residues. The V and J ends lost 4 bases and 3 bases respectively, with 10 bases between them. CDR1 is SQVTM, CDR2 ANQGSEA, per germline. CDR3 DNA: TGCAGCGTTGGCCGACGGGACTACAATGAGCAGTTCTTC. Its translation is CSVGRRDYNEQFF.

CDR3 coding DNA: TGTGCCAGCAGCGGTAGCGGGAAGAGGGGTGATACGCAGTATTTT. Protein product: CASSGSGKRGDTQYF. The V and J genes are TRBV9 and TRBJ2-3; TRBD2 aligns across 8 bases. V lost 3 bases and J lost 6; bases outside the gene matches: 9. The CDR3 sequence is 15 residues long. Germline V gene sequence: CDR1 SGDLS, CDR2 YYNGEE.

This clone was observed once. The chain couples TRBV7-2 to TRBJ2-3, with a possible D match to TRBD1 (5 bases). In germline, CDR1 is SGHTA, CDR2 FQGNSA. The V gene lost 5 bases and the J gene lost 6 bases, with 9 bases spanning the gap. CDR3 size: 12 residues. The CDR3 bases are TGTGCCAGCAGCGGGGCCCGGGATACGCAGTATTTT. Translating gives CASSGARDTQYF.

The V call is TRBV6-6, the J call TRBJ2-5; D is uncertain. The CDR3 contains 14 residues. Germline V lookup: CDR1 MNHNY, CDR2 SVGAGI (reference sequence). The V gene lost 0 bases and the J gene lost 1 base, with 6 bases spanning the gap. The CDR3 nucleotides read TGTGCCAGCAGTTACTCCGTCCCCCAAGAGACCCAGTACTTC. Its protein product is CASSYSVPQETQYF.

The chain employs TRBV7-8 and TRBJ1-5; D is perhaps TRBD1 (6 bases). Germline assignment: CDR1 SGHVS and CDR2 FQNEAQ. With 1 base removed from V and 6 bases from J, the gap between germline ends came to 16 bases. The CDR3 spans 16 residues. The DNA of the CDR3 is TGTGCCAGCAGCTTAGGTCGGGCAGGGGATGGTCAGCCCCAGCATTTT. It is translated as CASSLGRAGDGQPQHF.

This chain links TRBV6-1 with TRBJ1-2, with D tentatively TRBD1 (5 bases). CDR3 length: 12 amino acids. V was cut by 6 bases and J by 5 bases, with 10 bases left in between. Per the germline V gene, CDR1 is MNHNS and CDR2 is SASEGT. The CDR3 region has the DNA TGTGCCAGCAGGTTAGGGGATTATGGCTACACCTTC. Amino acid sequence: CASRLGDYGYTF.

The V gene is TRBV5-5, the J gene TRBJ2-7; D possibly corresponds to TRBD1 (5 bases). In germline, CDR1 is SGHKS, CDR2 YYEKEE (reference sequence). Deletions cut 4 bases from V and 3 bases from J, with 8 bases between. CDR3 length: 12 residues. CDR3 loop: CASSMDNYEQYF. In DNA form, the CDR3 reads TGTGCCAGCAGCATGGACAACTACGAGCAGTACTTC.

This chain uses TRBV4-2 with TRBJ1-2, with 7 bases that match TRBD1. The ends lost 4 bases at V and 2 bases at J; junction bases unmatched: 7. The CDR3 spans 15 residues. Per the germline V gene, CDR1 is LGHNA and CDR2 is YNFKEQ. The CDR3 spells CASSPGGQGNYGYTF. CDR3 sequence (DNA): TGTGCCAGCAGCCCAGGGGGGCAGGGAAACTATGGCTACACCTTC.

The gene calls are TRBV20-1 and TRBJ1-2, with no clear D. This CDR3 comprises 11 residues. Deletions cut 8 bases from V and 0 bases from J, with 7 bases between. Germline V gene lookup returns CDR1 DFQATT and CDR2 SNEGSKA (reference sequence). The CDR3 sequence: CSTRSNYGYTF. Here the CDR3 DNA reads TGCAGTACGAGGTCTAACTATGGCTACACCTTC.

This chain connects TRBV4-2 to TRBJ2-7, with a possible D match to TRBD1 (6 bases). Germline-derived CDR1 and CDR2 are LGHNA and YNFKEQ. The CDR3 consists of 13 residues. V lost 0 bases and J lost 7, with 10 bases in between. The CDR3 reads CASSQEGAREQYF. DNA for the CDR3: TGTGCCAGCAGCCAAGAGGGGGCTCGGGAGCAGTACTTC.

The CDR3 nucleotides are TGTGCCAGCAATCTAAGAGGGGGGACTAGCGGGAATGAGCAGTTCTTC. This translates into CASNLRGGTSGNEQFF. The rearrangement joins TRBV27 to TRBJ2-1, with 12 bases aligning to TRBD2. CDR1 and CDR2 from the germline V gene are MNHEY and SMNVEV (reference sequence). J was trimmed by 7 bases and V by 7 bases; bases with no gene match: 11. The CDR3 covers 16 residues.